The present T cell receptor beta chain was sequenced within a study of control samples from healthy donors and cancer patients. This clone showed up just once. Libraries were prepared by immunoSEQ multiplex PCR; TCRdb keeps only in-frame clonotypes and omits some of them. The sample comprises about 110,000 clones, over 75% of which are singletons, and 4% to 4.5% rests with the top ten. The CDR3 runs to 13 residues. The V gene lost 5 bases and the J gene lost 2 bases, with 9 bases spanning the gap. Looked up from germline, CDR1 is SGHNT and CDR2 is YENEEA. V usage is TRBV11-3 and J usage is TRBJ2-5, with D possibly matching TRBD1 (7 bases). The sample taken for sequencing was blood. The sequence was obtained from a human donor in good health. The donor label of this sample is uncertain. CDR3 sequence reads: CASSAGQQETQYF. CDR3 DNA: TGTGCCAGCAGCGCGGGACAGCAAGAGACCCAGTACTTC.